This T cell receptor beta chain was identified during a study of T cells in narcolepsy. Study in general: Enrolled donors included narcolepsy type 1 or type 2 patients and healthy controls.

Using immunoSEQ multiplex PCR, the repertoire was profiled, and TCRdb retains in-frame clones only, with some absent. The sample holds tens of thousands of clones, roughly 83% seen once. Germline CDR1 reads SGDLS; CDR2 reads YYNGEE. The V segment lost 3 bases and the J segment 6 bases; nucleotides outside the gene matches: 11. This CDR3 is built from 15 residues. Remarks on this clone: The antigen remains undetermined.

Regarding the study as a whole: Autoreactive HCRT-specific and TRIB2-specific clonotypes were marked in same-patient CSF-versus-blood CD4+ comparisons. Blood of same and different patients, but not healthy controls, reportedly held recurring autoreactive clonotypes. No autoreactive T cell clone sequences appeared in some memory CD4+ repertoires.

The sample comprised CD45RA- memory CD4+ T cells from PBMCs. The sequence was collected from a human donor with narcolepsy. The chain has TRBV9 and TRBJ2-7, with TRBD2 matching over 8 bases. Written as DNA, the CDR3 is TGTGCCAGCAGCGGACCGGGACTAGTGAGTCTCGAGCAGTACTTC. It specifies CASSGPGLVSLEQYF. Complete variable domain (other parts from reference TRBV9 and TRBJ2-7): DSGVTQTPKHLITATGQRVTLRCSPRSGDLSVYWYQQSLDQGLQFLIQYYNGEERAKGNILERFSAQQFPDLHSELNLSSLELGDSALYFCASSGPGLVSLEQYFGPGTRLTVT.